This T cell receptor beta chain was retrieved from a study of cytomegalovirus exposure and HLA in healthy donors (dated by TCRdb to between 2016 and 2019). Context from the whole study: An earlier analysis of 587 of the donors reported under 300 Gb of sequence data and 117 million unique TCR beta sequences obtained from about 200 million T cells. Roughly 300 gigabases of sequencing data and tens of millions of unique TCR sequences were included in an early release covering around 650 HLA-typed donors. Of the 350 to 450 genotyped donors, approximately 82% fell in the genetic ancestry cluster associated with self-reported Caucasian donors. The study aimed to test whether signatures of past pathogen exposure could be identified by cataloging public T cell receptors. The study profiled the T cell repertoires of fewer than 850 subjects by immunosequencing and related them to cytomegalovirus serostatus. A separate validation cohort of about 110 different subjects was used in addition to the roughly 670-subject first cohort. The study combined high-throughput TCR immunosequencing, statistical association of individual TCRs with disease status, and machine learning to predict cytomegalovirus infection status. In a later analysis, previously published TCR beta repertoires from 666 donors were re-analyzed and high-resolution HLA genotyping was added so that TCR occurrence patterns could be studied. The later analysis used no new phenotypic data to find candidate immune exposures, relying instead on TCR beta sequences and their occurrence across donors. To decide whether each TCR beta V gene segment behaved as functional or pseudogenic, an earlier analysis of some 600 of the donors relied on high-throughput TCR beta sequencing. Donor age, sex, ethnicity and CMV serostatus were compiled together with the repertoire data. In a later genetic analysis, genome-wide SNP genotypes for about 55% of the roughly 700 donors were used, and that subset was treated as a discovery cohort. All discovery cohort repertoires had been generated on a single sequencing platform. Both class I and class II loci were covered by HLA typing, at four-digit resolution. Typing coverage varied by locus: roughly 629-640 donors for A, B, C, DRB1 and DQB1; approximately 500 for DQA1; more than 600 for DPA1; roughly 450 for DPB1. Roughly 5 DR-DQ haplotypes were handled as single units for association and clustering because linkage in the cohort was strong. Among 350 to 400 genotyped donors of the cohort, an average of around 240,000 unique TCR beta nucleotide sequences were sequenced per donor, roughly a sixth of them non-productive. Findings and caveats that apply to the study as a whole: The earlier analysis of about 600 of the donors excluded approximately 15 rarely observed V segments, including chromosome 9 orphons, because counts were too low. For the cohort, immune exposure information was limited to CMV serostatus. It was suggested by the authors that the approach could potentially be generalized to other disease states and immunological phenotypes. While some public TCRs were present in many individuals, most TCR sequences turned up only very rarely across donors. In a later analysis, the rate of TCR association differed among HLA loci, with DRB1 alleles having the most associated TCRs and HLA-C alleles having the fewest. The cohort was sequenced for TCR beta chains only, and without alpha or paired-chain data the features that could be detected were limited. Compared with equally common non-associated chains, HLA-associated TCR beta chains in a later analysis were more clonally expanded and had lower generation probabilities. The classifier was reported to diagnose cytomegalovirus status with high specificity and sensitivity in both the original cohort and the validation cohort. A later analysis reported that several top co-occurrence clusters appeared linked to parvovirus B19, influenza, CMV and Epstein-Barr virus. A later genetic analysis reported fewer N-insertions in productive TCRs among donors in an Asian-associated ancestry cluster than the roughly 620-donor mean. A cluster of highly shared sequence variants was judged likely to be a technical artifact of the sequencing pipeline. Some IMGT-functional V segments, including TRBV6-2 and TRBV6-3, could not be told apart with the 87-base-pair reads, so those segments were excluded. A further reported finding was that TCR beta sequences accurately predicted the HLA-A and HLA-B alleles for most subjects in the first cohort. Broadly in line with IMGT annotations, most TCR beta V segments showed up in productive rearrangements about 87% or about 30% of the time in an earlier analysis of around 600 of the donors. At a false discovery rate of 0.05, a later analysis linked roughly 17,000 TCR beta sequences to specific HLA alleles. The study listed 150 to 200 TCR beta chains as associated with cytomegalovirus. Because HLA typing was unavailable for some donors at each locus, only the typed subset was used in association tests. In a later genetic analysis, a missense DCLRE1C variant was associated with V-gene and J-gene trimming of TCR beta chains, and the association was replicated in an independent cohort. Strong co-occurrence of HLA alleles, especially DR and DQ, made assigning TCR associations to individual alleles difficult. A few of the identified cytomegalovirus-associated TCR beta chains were confirmed in vitro to be specific for cytomegalovirus antigens. Correlated functional status among segregating V segments might be attributable to linkage disequilibrium, but an unknown experimental factor could not be ruled out. Roughly uniform sequencing depth across donors was assumed in presence/absence analyses, although this assumption may not hold. In a later analysis, most CMV-associated TCR beta chains were found to appear HLA-restricted, with HLA associations seemingly driven largely by CMV exposure.

The cohort was made up of several hundred healthy bone marrow donors. At the time of sampling, every cohort member was nominally healthy, though immune exposures that went unrecorded were likely present. The donor tested CMV seropositive and was one of the 289 seropositive cohort members. Each donor provided a peripheral blood sample, and peripheral blood mononuclear cells were used for TCR beta sequencing. The Qiagen DNeasy Blood Extraction Kit was used to extract genomic DNA from the blood cell samples. Library preparation was by the immunoSEQ multiplex PCR assay. For the multiplex PCR, a mixture combining 60 forward primers for TCR Vbeta segments and 13 reverse primers for TCR Jbeta segments was used. Amplification of the CDR3 region of rearranged TCR beta genes was performed with a multiplex PCR assay on genomic DNA. The Illumina HiSeq System was used to sequence the amplified TCR beta libraries as 87-base-pair reads. The authors' pipeline ran thus. Across the 600 to 700 repertoires, a later analysis counted 75 million to 90 million unique TCR beta chains, 9.5 million to 13 million of which were shared by at least two donors. A nearest-neighbor algorithm error-corrected the raw reads and collapsed the reads into unique sequences, merging closely related sequences to remove PCR and sequencing errors. CDR3 sequences were aligned to IMGT reference sequences to assign V, D and J gene segments. For a sequence to be retained, a match of at least six nucleotides to both a V gene segment and a J gene segment was required. A rearrangement counted as productive if the CDR3 had no stop codons and remained in frame with V and J, and every other rearrangement counted as non-productive. CDR3 was defined by IMGT convention, running from the second conserved V-encoded cysteine to the conserved J-encoded phenylalanine. The earlier analysis of about 640 of the donors excluded any sequence lacking an unambiguous match to a single V gene segment. In an earlier analysis of some 590 of the donors, V segments were called functional above 56.7% productive rearrangements and were called segregating when the between-donor standard deviation exceeded 5%. A statistical classification framework was built for diagnosing cytomegalovirus status from the catalog of TCR beta chain sequences. V and J gene assignment, in a later analysis, came from comparing TCR nucleotide sequences with IMGT/GENE-DB human TR gene sequences. A later analysis assigned CDR3 sequences and most-parsimonious VDJ recombination scenarios with the TCRdist pipeline. In a later analysis, each TCR beta chain was defined by its CDR3 amino acid sequence together with its V-gene family, and reads without a unique V-gene family were excluded. In a later analysis, fewer than 600 highly shared, low-generation-probability nucleotide sequences were removed to address suspected cross-contamination and a sequencing artifact. A later analysis calculated a clonal expansion index for each public chain from normalized within-repertoire ranks of inferred template counts. A later analysis computed generation probabilities with a VDJ recombination model fitted to out-of-frame rearrangements, and checked the results against IGoR. A later analysis scored TCR-TCR, TCR-HLA and TCR-CMV co-occurrence with hypergeometric tests, applying a repertoire-size bias correction to TCR pairs. To estimate false discovery rates, a later analysis permuted the HLA or CMV assignments 20 times. In a later analysis, co-occurring TCRs were grouped using DBSCAN, with TCRdist sequence similarity added in when clustering inside HLA-allele-positive subsets. For co-occurrence clustering, repertoires with fewer than 30,000 or more than 120,000 public chains were excluded, along with five repertoires with anomalous nucleotide sharing. TCRdb took this table from immuneACCESS and kept in-frame rearrangements with V and J called. Such tables lack part of the clones; where checked against another copy, unresolved V genes explain under half of the gap, and the rest is unexplained. The V and J calls and clone size were taken over from that table, and D and trimming were inferred from the DNA. The sample table shows tens of thousands of clones, and about 9.5% are seen once. The ten largest clones capture about 24% of the sample.

V is trimmed back by 1 base and J by 7 bases, and the junction contains 7 bases that no gene match accounts for. Counted from cysteine to phenylalanine, this CDR3 has 16 amino acids. CDR3 DNA is the only sequence kept; it has 48 bases, read in frame from the first base. Looking up the germline V gene yields CDR1 SGHTA and CDR2 FQGTGA. The sample holds a few counts of this clone. Its antigen target is currently unknown. Per-base qualities were not stored, and no clone one base away is much larger. This sequence uses TRBV7-3 and TRBJ2-2; TRBD2 lines up with 9 middle nucleotides. The clonotype was recovered from a man aged 55 to 70 in good health and CMV-seropositive. Input material: PBMCs. The nucleotide sequence is given as TGTGCCAGCAGCTTAAGAGCGGGAGGTACTGACGGGGAGCTGTTTTTT. Its amino acids are CASSLRAGGTDGELFF.